The entry below describes one T cell receptor (beta chain). The record originates from a study of technical replicates of blood from a few donors. Germline CDR1 and CDR2: KGHSH and LQKENI. V shed 4 bases and J shed 2 bases, with 6 bases lying between them. CDR3 length equals 12 residues. Using immunoSEQ multiplex PCR, the repertoire was profiled, and TCRdb retains in-frame clones only, with some absent. Of some 70,000 clones listed, roughly 92% were seen once; the top ten hold roughly 4.3%. Material for sequencing was PBMCs. The receptor comes from a human donor in good health. Some clones in this sample may be carry-over from other donors' samples. This sequence joins TRBV18 and TRBJ2-7; tentatively, D is TRBD1 (5 bases). The CDR3: CASSRGPYEQYF. The DNA of the CDR3 is TGTGCCAGCTCACGGGGCCCCTACGAGCAGTACTTC. Complete variable domain (other parts from reference TRBV18 and TRBJ2-7): NAGVMQNPRHLVRRRGQEARLRCSPMKGHSHVYWYRQLPEEGLKFMVYLQKENIIDESGMPKERFSAEFPKEGPSILRIQQVVRGDSAAYFCASSRGPYEQYFGPGTRLTVT.